The 18 T cell receptor beta chains below come from one sample, sequenced in a study of blood T cell repertoires in COVID-19. Profiling relied on immunoSEQ multiplex PCR, and the TCRdb table lists in-frame clones only, not all of them. Among more than 70,000 clones listed, approximately 88% were seen once. What was sequenced was peripheral blood. These receptors were collected from a man aged 45-60 years with active COVID-19.

The V and J genes are TRBV29-1 and TRBJ1-2; D is ambiguous. The germline V and J ends were trimmed by 3 bases and 7 bases, with 12 bases remaining between them. The CDR3 consists of 12 residues. The V gene's germline CDR1 is SQVTM and CDR2 ANQGSEA. The CDR3 DNA follows: TGCAGCGTTGACATGGACTCTCGTGGCTACACCTTC. Its protein product is CSVDMDSRGYTF.

The V and J genes are TRBV18 and TRBJ2-7, with 9 bases lining up with TRBD1. Trimming took 2 bases from V and 4 from J; bases not matched to a gene: 6. From germline, CDR1 is KGHSH and CDR2 LQKENI. This CDR3 region has 15 residues. CDR3 sequence: CASSPGQGPTYEQYF. Written as DNA, the CDR3 is TGTGCCAGCTCACCAGGACAGGGGCCAACTTACGAGCAGTACTTC.

The chain links TRBV9 to TRBJ2-7; 7 bases map to TRBD2. In germline, CDR1 is SGDLS, CDR2 YYNGEE. This CDR3 has 17 residues. After removal of 4 bases from V and 0 bases from J, the junction contained 13 bases not matched to a gene. CDR3: CASSPRRDPGGSYEQYF. In DNA, the CDR3 is TGTGCCAGCAGCCCCCGTCGGGACCCGGGGGGCTCCTACGAGCAGTACTTC.

This clone appeared once. J is TRBJ1-2 and V is TRBV5-1, with D unclear. The ends were cut back, 0 bases at V and 5 bases at J, with 8 bases in the middle. The CDR3 is 13 residues long. Germline V gene lookup returns CDR1 SGHRS and CDR2 YFSETQ. CDR3 sequence reads: CASSLDGRYGYTF. The CDR3 DNA reads TGCGCCAGCAGCTTGGACGGCAGGTATGGCTACACCTTC.

This chain joins TRBV6-4 and TRBJ2-1, with TRBD2 as a possible D gene (6 bases). The CDR3 sequence is 14 residues long. Germline V lookup: CDR1 MRHNA, CDR2 SNTAGT. Trimming stripped 3 bases from V and 1 base from J, with 7 bases between. CDR3 in amino acids: CASSEGGSYNEQFF. CDR3 sequence (DNA): TGTGCCAGCAGTGAGGGGGGATCCTACAATGAGCAGTTCTTC.

A single count supports this clone. The gene calls are TRBV6-7 and TRBJ2-5; 12 bases map to TRBD2. TRBV6-7 is an open reading frame, and its role is uncertain. This CDR3 is built from 16 residues. The ends lost 7 bases at V and 5 bases at J; junction bases unmatched: 11. The CDR3 region has the DNA TGTGCCAGCACCTGGACTAGCGGGGTATATCAGGAGACCCAGTACTTC. Protein sequence: CASTWTSGVYQETQYF.

The gene calls are TRBV29-1 and TRBJ2-1; 7 positions match TRBD1. V lost 5 bases and J lost 4; bases outside the gene matches: 5. Germline CDR1 SQVTM, CDR2 ANQGSEA. This CDR3 region has 13 residues. The CDR3 DNA reads as TGCAGCGTTCTCAGGGGGTTGTACAATGAGCAGTTCTTC. Translation: CSVLRGLYNEQFF.

The rearrangement joins TRBV5-1 to TRBJ1-3; the D gene is possibly TRBD1 (6 bases). V was cut by 0 bases and J by 0 bases, with 13 bases left in between. Per the germline V gene, CDR1 is SGHRS and CDR2 is YFSETQ. CDR3 length: 17 residues. The CDR3 loop reads CASSLARGSSSGNTIYF. CDR3 DNA: TGCGCCAGCAGCTTGGCCAGGGGATCGAGCTCTGGAAACACCATATATTTT.

This chain links TRBV5-1 with TRBJ2-3; a weak D match, TRBD2 (5 bases). The V and J ends lost 6 bases and 2 bases respectively, with 19 bases between them. Germline V CDR1 and CDR2: SGHRS, YFSETQ. The CDR3 is 16 residues long. The CDR3 protein is CASTRAGIRDTDTQYF. CDR3 nucleotides: TGCGCCAGCACCCGAGCCGGGATCAGAGACACAGATACGCAGTATTTT.

The CDR3 reads CASSVTDTQYF. In nucleotides, the CDR3 is TGCGCCAGCAGCGTAACAGATACGCAGTATTTT. This sequence joins TRBV5-1 and TRBJ2-3, with unresolved D. V lost 4 bases to trimming and J lost 3 bases, with 3 bases between them. Germline V gives CDR1 SGHRS, CDR2 YFSETQ. This CDR3 comprises 11 residues.

This chain connects TRBV28 to TRBJ2-5; TRBD1 agrees at 10 bases. This CDR3 is built from 12 residues. Germline values: CDR1 MDHEN, CDR2 SYDVKM. The V segment lost 9 bases and the J segment 6 bases; nucleotides outside the gene matches: 4. The CDR3 here is CASRQGAKTQYF. The CDR3 nucleotides are TGTGCCAGTAGACAGGGGGCAAAGACCCAGTACTTC.

The rearrangement links TRBV30 to TRBJ1-2; 8 positions match TRBD1. The CDR3 is 13 amino acids. Germline V gene lookup returns CDR1 GTSNPN and CDR2 SVGIG (reference sequence). Germline trimming cut 4 bases from V and 8 bases from J; bases unmatched to any gene: 9. Here the CDR3 reads CAWMKQGAPGYTF. Written as DNA, the CDR3 is TGTGCCTGGATGAAGCAGGGGGCGCCGGGCTACACCTTC. The entire variable domain, with the rest obtained from reference TRBV30 and TRBJ1-2, is as follows: SQTIHQWPATLVQPVGSPLSLECTVEGTSNPNLYWYRQAAGRGLQLLFYSVGIGQISSEVPQNLSASRPQDRQFILSSKKLLLSDSGFYLCAWMKQGAPGYTFGSGTRLTVV.

The rearrangement uses TRBV13 and TRBJ1-1, with 10 bases identical to TRBD1. CDR1 PRHDT and CDR2 FYEKMQ come from the germline V gene (reference sequence). V was pared by 4 bases and J by 4 bases, with 3 bases of the junction left unmatched. CDR3 length equals 14 residues. CDR3 amino acids: CASSSGTGATEAFF. The CDR3, as DNA: TGTGCCAGCAGCTCCGGGACAGGGGCCACTGAAGCTTTCTTT. The full variable domain, completed using reference TRBV13 and TRBJ1-1, is AAGVIQSPRHLIKEKRETATLKCYPIPRHDTVYWYQQGPGQDPQFLISFYEKMQSDKGSIPDRFSAQQFSDYHSELNMSSLELGDSALYFCASSSGTGATEAFFGQGTRLTVV.

This clone has a single count. The chain uses TRBV15 and TRBJ2-5; 7 nucleotides agree with TRBD1. This CDR3 comprises 15 residues. The trim removed 0 bases at V and 3 bases at J, leaving 4 bases unmatched. CDR1 and CDR2 from the germline V gene are LNHNV and YYDKDF (reference sequence). Here the CDR3 reads CATSRDVTGKETQYF. The CDR3 nucleotides are TGTGCCACCAGCAGAGACGTGACAGGGAAAGAGACCCAGTACTTC.

This chain connects TRBV6-5 to TRBJ1-5; 7 bases map to TRBD1. After removal of 0 bases from V and 6 bases from J, the junction contained 2 bases not matched to a gene. The CDR3 is 14 amino acids. The germline V gene has CDR1 MNHEY and CDR2 SVGAGI. CDR3 sequence (DNA): TGTGCCAGCAGTTACTCTGCAGGGGGTCAGCCCCAGCATTTT. As protein: CASSYSAGGQPQHF.

The chain joins TRBV5-1 to TRBJ2-1, with 11 positions matching TRBD2. Per the germline V gene, CDR1 is SGHRS and CDR2 is YFSETQ. Trimming took 4 bases from V and 7 from J; bases not matched to a gene: 7. The CDR3 has 15 amino acids. The CDR3 spells CASSPPGLAENEQFF. Here the CDR3 DNA reads TGCGCCAGCAGCCCCCCGGGACTAGCGGAAAATGAGCAGTTCTTC.

This rearrangement joins TRBV24-1 to TRBJ1-4, with a tentative D call TRBD1 (5 bases). Germline-derived CDR1 and CDR2 are KGHDR and SFDVKD. Trimming took 3 bases from V and 8 from J, leaving 12 bases between them. This CDR3 has 14 residues. The CDR3 coding sequence is TGTGCCACCAGTGATCCAGGGTTTGACGAAAAACTGTTTTTT. Its translation: CATSDPGFDEKLFF.

This clone has a single count. The V gene is TRBV28, the J gene TRBJ2-7; 7 bases line up with TRBD2. The length of the CDR3 is 14 residues. Germline values: CDR1 MDHEN, CDR2 SYDVKM. V was clipped by 7 bases and J by 0 bases; unmatched bases: 6. Written as DNA, the CDR3 is TGTGCCAGCACCAACGCGGGGGTCTCCTACGAGCAGTACTTC. The encoded protein is CASTNAGVSYEQYF.